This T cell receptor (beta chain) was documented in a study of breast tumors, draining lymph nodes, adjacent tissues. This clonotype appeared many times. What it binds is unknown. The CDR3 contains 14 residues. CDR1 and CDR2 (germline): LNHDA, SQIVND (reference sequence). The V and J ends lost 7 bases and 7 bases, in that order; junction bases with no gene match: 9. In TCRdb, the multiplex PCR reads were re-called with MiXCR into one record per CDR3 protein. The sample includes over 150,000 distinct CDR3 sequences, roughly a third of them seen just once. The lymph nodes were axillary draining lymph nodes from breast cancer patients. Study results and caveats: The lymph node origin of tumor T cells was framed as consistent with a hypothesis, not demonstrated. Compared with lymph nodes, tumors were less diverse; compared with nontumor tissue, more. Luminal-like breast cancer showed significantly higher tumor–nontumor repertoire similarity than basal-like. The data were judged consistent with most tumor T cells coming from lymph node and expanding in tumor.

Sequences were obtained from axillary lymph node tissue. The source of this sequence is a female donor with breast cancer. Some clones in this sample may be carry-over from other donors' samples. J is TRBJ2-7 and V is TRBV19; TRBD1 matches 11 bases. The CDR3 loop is CASNSGQGAREQYF. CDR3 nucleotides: TGTGCCAGTAATTCTGGACAGGGGGCTCGGGAGCAGTACTTC.